These 27 T cell receptor beta chains were all obtained from the same sample, sequenced in a study of blood T cell repertoires in COVID-19. Assay: immunoSEQ multiplex PCR; the TCRdb copy retains only in-frame clones and omits some. This repertoire shows approximately 70,000 clones, 65% to 85% found once; its top ten account for under 6%. The sequenced material came from peripheral blood. The receptors were sampled from an older woman with acute or convalescent COVID-19.

The chain recombines TRBV7-2 with TRBJ1-5, with unresolved D. V was pared by 7 bases and J by 3 bases, with 19 bases between. CDR3 length: 16 residues. Germline CDR1 is SGHTA and CDR2 is FQGNSA. CDR3 DNA: TGTGCCAGCAACTTGCGGGCCACCCCGGACAATCAGCCCCAGCATTTT. This codes for CASNLRATPDNQPQHF.

This chain joins TRBV6-5 and TRBJ1-4; no firm D call. V shed 7 bases and J shed 8 bases, with 11 bases lying between them. The germline CDR1 and CDR2 sequences are MNHEY and SVGAGI. The CDR3 contains 12 residues. CDR3 region: CASTMAGEKLFF. The CDR3 DNA reads as TGTGCCAGCACGATGGCCGGGGAAAAACTGTTTTTT.

The chain is built from TRBV6-1 and TRBJ2-5; D is unclear. V lost 2 bases and J 2 bases, leaving 6 bases between the germline ends. CDR3 size: 13 residues. Germline assignment: CDR1 MNHNS and CDR2 SASEGT. This CDR3 reads CASSETAQETQYF. CDR3 sequence (DNA): TGTGCCAGCAGTGAAACAGCACAAGAGACCCAGTACTTC.

The gene calls are TRBV6-1 and TRBJ1-1, with D unclear. This CDR3 region has 17 residues. Germline CDR1 reads MNHNS; CDR2 reads SASEGT. The V end was cut by 2 bases, the J end by 3 bases, with 19 bases between. The CDR3 DNA reads TGTGCCAGCAGTGAACCGGGATCCTTAGGAAGGTACACTGAAGCTTTCTTT. This codes for CASSEPGSLGRYTEAFF.

V usage is TRBV19 and J usage is TRBJ2-3, with D possibly matching TRBD1 (5 bases). The V and J ends lost 9 bases and 1 base respectively, with 5 bases between them. The germline V gene has CDR1 LNHDA and CDR2 SQIVND (reference sequence). The CDR3 contains 11 residues. The CDR3 nucleotides are TGTGCCAGGGGGCGCACAGATACGCAGTATTTT. This codes for CARGRTDTQYF.

In its sample, this clone was seen a few times. The chain recombines TRBV21-1 with TRBJ2-2; TRBD1 is the table's D call, not checked against the DNA. TRBV21-1 is marked as a pseudogene. CDR3 size: 15 residues. CDR3 residues: CASSNRDRGLGELFF. The CDR3 bases are TGTGCCAGCAGCAACCGGGACAGGGGCCTCGGGGAGCTGTTTTTT.

The V gene is TRBV19, the J gene TRBJ1-3, with a tentative D call TRBD1 (6 bases). Germline CDR1 is LNHDA and CDR2 is SQIVND (reference sequence). V lost 8 bases, J lost 1 base, and 12 bases lay in between. There are 14 residues in the CDR3. The CDR3 DNA reads as TGTGCCAGTGGAGACAGGTTTTCTGGAAACACCATATATTTT. Encoded protein: CASGDRFSGNTIYF.

The chain has TRBV7-3 and TRBJ1-1, with 7 bases that match TRBD1. The CDR3 is 14 residues long. The V gene's germline CDR1 is SGHTA and CDR2 FQGTGA. The trim removed 4 bases at V and 1 base at J, leaving 3 bases unmatched. The CDR3 bases are TGTGCCAGCAGCTCCGGGACAGCGAACACTGAAGCTTTCTTT. It translates to CASSSGTANTEAFF.

This chain connects TRBV5-4 to TRBJ2-4, with D maybe TRBD1 (6 bases). CDR1 and CDR2 from the germline V gene are SGHNT and YYREEE (reference sequence). This CDR3 spans 16 amino acids. Trimming took off 3 bases at V and 0 bases at J, with 13 bases between the two ends. CDR3 nucleotide sequence: TGTGCCAGCAGCTCCGAGGGACAACTAGCCAAAAACATTCAGTACTTC. Encoded protein: CASSSEGQLAKNIQYF.

The chain links TRBV6-5 to TRBJ1-2; possibly TRBD1 for D (5 bases). Germline V gives CDR1 MNHEY, CDR2 SVGAGI. The CDR3 sequence is 13 residues long. V was clipped by 8 bases and J by 0 bases, with 10 bases between them. The chain's CDR3 is CASSSTANYGYTF. The CDR3 nucleotides read TGTGCCAGCTCTTCGACAGCTAACTATGGCTACACCTTC.

The rearrangement links TRBV19 to TRBJ1-1; 7 bases map to TRBD1. Germline values: CDR1 LNHDA, CDR2 SQIVND (reference sequence). The CDR3 spans 15 residues. With V trimmed by 4 bases and J by 1 base, 6 bases remained unmatched. This CDR3 reads CASSKTGQPNTEAFF. CDR3 DNA sequence: TGTGCCAGTAGTAAAACGGGACAGCCGAACACTGAAGCTTTCTTT.

Worth noting for this clone: Because the CDR3's place on the DNA is in doubt, the DNA is left out and the CDR3 is given as listed by TCRdb. V and J are TRBV21-1 and TRBJ1-2; the table's D gene call, TRBD1, was not cross checked with the DNA. TRBV21-1 is described as a pseudogene. The CDR3 is 14 amino acids in total, end residues counted. CDR3 loop: CASSKGVGQGSYTF.

The genes are TRBV19 and TRBJ1-3, with a possible D match to TRBD1 (6 bases). Per germline, CDR1 LNHDA and CDR2 SQIVND (reference sequence). The CDR3 has 17 residues. The V and J ends lost 3 bases and 0 bases respectively, with 15 bases between them. CDR3 nucleotide sequence: TGTGCCAGTAGTATTGAGGGGACATACCGCTCTGGAAACACCATATATTTT. Protein product: CASSIEGTYRSGNTIYF.

The gene calls are TRBV15 and TRBJ1-1; D is undetermined. The length of the CDR3 is 11 residues. CDR1 and CDR2 from the germline V gene are LNHNV and YYDKDF (reference sequence). Trimming shortened V by 6 bases and J by 10 bases, and 12 bases separated the two germline ends. The CDR3 coding sequence is TGTGCCACCAGTTCCGGGTACGGAGCTTTCTTT. Protein product: CATSSGYGAFF.

The chain carries TRBV4-2 and TRBJ1-4; the match to TRBD1 covers 10 bases. The CDR3 runs 16 residues. Germline lookup yields CDR1 LGHNA and CDR2 YNFKEQ. The V segment lost 0 bases and the J segment 6 bases; nucleotides outside the gene matches: 4. The DNA of the CDR3 is TGTGCCAGCAGCCAAGATGGGGGACAGGGGTATGAAAAACTGTTTTTT. It is translated as CASSQDGGQGYEKLFF.

The genes are TRBV18 and TRBJ1-2; 10 bases fit TRBD1. Per germline, CDR1 KGHSH and CDR2 LQKENI. The CDR3 extends over 16 amino acids. Trimming cost V 0 bases and J 0 bases; bases outside gene matches: 1. The CDR3 bases are TGTGCCAGCTCACCACCCGGGACAGGGGCTAACTATGGCTACACCTTC. It specifies CASSPPGTGANYGYTF.

On this clone itself: Different DNA sequences within this sample yield the same CDR3. The chain links TRBV9 to TRBJ2-3, with D perhaps matching TRBD2 (5 bases). The CDR3 is 13 amino acids. Germline V gives CDR1 SGDLS, CDR2 YYNGEE. V dropped 0 bases and J dropped 3 bases, with 5 bases sitting between them. The CDR3 DNA reads TGTGCCAGCAGCGTAGCGGGGACAGATACGCAGTATTTT. Translation gives CASSVAGTDTQYF.

The chain is built from TRBV6-5 and TRBJ2-1; 8 bases are a match to TRBD2. After removal of 4 bases from V and 15 bases from J, the junction contained 5 bases not matched to a gene. This CDR3 region has 11 residues. Germline values: CDR1 MNHEY, CDR2 SVGAGI. Written as DNA, the CDR3 is TGTGCCAGCAGTTTTCGGGGGGGGCGGTTCTTC. It is translated as CASSFRGGRFF.

J is TRBJ2-2 and V is TRBV30; no firm D call. The CDR3 contains 11 residues. CDR1 and CDR2 from the germline V gene are GTSNPN and SVGIG (reference sequence). Trimming took off 3 bases at V and 7 bases at J, with 6 bases between the two ends. CDR3: CAWRSFGELFF. The CDR3 DNA reads as TGTGCCTGGAGGTCCTTCGGGGAGCTGTTTTTT.

The chain is built from TRBV7-6 and TRBJ2-2; the D is unclear. The CDR3 covers 14 residues. The V and J ends lost 3 bases and 2 bases respectively, with 7 bases between them. The V gene's germline CDR1 is SGHVS and CDR2 FNYEAQ. This chain's CDR3 is CASSLAQNTGELFF. The CDR3 DNA sequence: TGTGCCAGCAGCTTGGCACAAAACACCGGGGAGCTGTTTTTT.

The chain uses TRBV5-1 and TRBJ1-1; D is perhaps TRBD1 (5 bases). Looked up from germline, CDR1 is SGHRS and CDR2 is YFSETQ. The V end was cut by 4 bases, the J end by 6 bases, with 13 bases between. The CDR3 extends over 13 amino acids. The CDR3 DNA reads as TGCGCCAGCAGCGGACACAGTGTGTCTGAAGCTTTCTTT. Its translation is CASSGHSVSEAFF.

The genes are TRBV18 and TRBJ2-6; TRBD1 agrees at 8 bases. The V gene's germline CDR1 is KGHSH and CDR2 LQKENI. Trimming cost V 6 bases and J 2 bases; bases outside gene matches: 9. The length of the CDR3 is 17 residues. Here the CDR3 DNA reads TGTGCCAGCTCCCCCGGACAGGGAAAGCCTGGGGCCAACGTCCTGACTTTC. Protein sequence: CASSPGQGKPGANVLTF.

The chain has TRBV20-1 and TRBJ1-2, with D unresolved. Trimming pared 3 bases from V and 8 bases from J, leaving 10 bases between. Germline V CDR1 and CDR2: DFQATT, SNEGSKA (reference sequence). The CDR3 extends over 11 amino acids. CDR3 bases: TGCAGTGCTAGGTACCCGGGGGGCTACACCTTC. Protein product: CSARYPGGYTF.

V usage is TRBV9 and J usage is TRBJ1-6, with 10 bases aligning to TRBD1. CDR3 length: 15 residues. Germline V gives CDR1 SGDLS, CDR2 YYNGEE. Germline trimming cut 4 bases from V and 7 bases from J; bases unmatched to any gene: 5. The CDR3 nucleotides are TGTGCCAGCAGCACCCCGACAGGGGGCAATTCACCCCTCCACTTT. Translating gives CASSTPTGGNSPLHF.

Regarding this clone: One base away lies a much larger clone, so this may be a sequencing read error. V gene TRBV5-6 combines with J gene TRBJ1-1; 8 nucleotides agree with TRBD1. The germline CDR1 and CDR2 sequences are SGHDT and YYEEEE. This CDR3 region has 14 residues. V lost 2 bases, J lost 4 bases, and 4 bases stayed unmatched. Here the CDR3 reads CASSFGQGGTEAFF. Written as DNA, the CDR3 is TGTGCCAGCAGCTTCGGACAGGGCGGCACTGAAGCTTTCTTT.

The chain has TRBV19 and TRBJ1-5; 8 bases are a match to TRBD1. Germline-derived CDR1 and CDR2 are LNHDA and SQIVND (reference sequence). This CDR3 is built from 15 residues. With V trimmed by 7 bases and J by 6 bases, 11 bases remained unmatched. In DNA, the CDR3 is TGTGCCAGTACCTATGACAGGGGAGGGATTCAGCCCCAGCATTTT. Protein product: CASTYDRGGIQPQHF.

The chain has TRBV5-5 and TRBJ2-7; D is possibly TRBD2 (5 bases). This CDR3 contains 14 residues. V dropped 2 bases and J dropped 1 base, with 10 bases sitting between them. Germline assignment: CDR1 SGHKS and CDR2 YYEKEE (reference sequence). CDR3 in amino acids: CASSFASGSYEQYF. In DNA, the CDR3 is TGTGCCAGCAGCTTCGCCAGCGGATCCTACGAGCAGTACTTC.